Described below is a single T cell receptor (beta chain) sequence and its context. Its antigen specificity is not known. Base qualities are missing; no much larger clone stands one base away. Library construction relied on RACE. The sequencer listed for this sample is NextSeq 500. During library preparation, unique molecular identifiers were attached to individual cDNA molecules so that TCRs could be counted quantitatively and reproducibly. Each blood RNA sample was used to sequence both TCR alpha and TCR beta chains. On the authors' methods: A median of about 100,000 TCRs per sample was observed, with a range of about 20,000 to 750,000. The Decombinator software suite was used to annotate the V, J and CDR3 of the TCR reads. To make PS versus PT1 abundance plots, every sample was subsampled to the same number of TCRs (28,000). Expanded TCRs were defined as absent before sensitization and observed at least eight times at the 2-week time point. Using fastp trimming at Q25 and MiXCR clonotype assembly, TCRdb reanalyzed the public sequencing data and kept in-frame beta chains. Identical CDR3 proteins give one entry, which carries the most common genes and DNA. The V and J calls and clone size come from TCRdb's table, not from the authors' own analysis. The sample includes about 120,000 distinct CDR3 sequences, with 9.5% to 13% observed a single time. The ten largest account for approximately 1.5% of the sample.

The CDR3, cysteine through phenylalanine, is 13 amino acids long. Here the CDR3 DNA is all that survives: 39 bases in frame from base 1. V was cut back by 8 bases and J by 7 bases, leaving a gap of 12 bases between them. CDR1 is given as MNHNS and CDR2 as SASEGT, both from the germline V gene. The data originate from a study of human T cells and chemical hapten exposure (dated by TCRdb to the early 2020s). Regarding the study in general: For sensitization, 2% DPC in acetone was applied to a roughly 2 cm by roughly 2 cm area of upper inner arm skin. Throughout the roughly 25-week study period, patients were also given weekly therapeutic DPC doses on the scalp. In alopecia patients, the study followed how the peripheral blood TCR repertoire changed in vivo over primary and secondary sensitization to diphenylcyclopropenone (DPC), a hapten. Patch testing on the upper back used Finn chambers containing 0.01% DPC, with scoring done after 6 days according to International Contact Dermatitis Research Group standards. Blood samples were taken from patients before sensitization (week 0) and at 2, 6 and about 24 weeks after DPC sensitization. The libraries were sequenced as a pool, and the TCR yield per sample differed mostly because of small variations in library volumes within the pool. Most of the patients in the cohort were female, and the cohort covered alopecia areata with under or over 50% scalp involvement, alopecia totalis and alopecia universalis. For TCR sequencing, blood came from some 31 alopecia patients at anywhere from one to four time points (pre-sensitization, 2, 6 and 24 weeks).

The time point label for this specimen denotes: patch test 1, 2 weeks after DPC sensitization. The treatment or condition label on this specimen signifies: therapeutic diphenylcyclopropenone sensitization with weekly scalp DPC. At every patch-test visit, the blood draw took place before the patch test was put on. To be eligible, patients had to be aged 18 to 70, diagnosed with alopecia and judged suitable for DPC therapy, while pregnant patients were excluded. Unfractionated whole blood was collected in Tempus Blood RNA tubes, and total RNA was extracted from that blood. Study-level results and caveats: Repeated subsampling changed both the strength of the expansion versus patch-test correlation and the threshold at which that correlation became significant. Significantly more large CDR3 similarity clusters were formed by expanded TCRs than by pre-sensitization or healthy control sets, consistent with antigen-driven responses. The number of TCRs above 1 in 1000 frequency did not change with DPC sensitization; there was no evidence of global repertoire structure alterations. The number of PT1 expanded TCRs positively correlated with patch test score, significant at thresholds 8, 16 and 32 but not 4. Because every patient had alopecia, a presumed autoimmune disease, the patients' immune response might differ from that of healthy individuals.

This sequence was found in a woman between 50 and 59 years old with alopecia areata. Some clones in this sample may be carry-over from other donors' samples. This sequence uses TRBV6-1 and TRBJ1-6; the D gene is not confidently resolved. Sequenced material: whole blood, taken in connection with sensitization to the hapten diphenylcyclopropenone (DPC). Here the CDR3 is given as CASGGSENSPLHF. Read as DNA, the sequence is TGTGCCAGCGGCGGTTCGGAGAATTCACCCCTCCACTTT.